The next 10 T cell receptor beta chains were all read from a single sample in a study of shared clonotypes between healthy human individuals (TCRdb year 2020). The method behind the library was the immunoSEQ multiplex PCR assay. The table was pulled from immuneACCESS by TCRdb, which kept in-frame rearrangements only. Such tables lose some clones; where checked, under half of the loss comes from unresolved V genes, and the rest has no known cause. This sample comprises over 750,000 clones, roughly 96% of them detected only once. The ten top clones hold roughly 0.23% of the sample. CD8 naive samples were obtained by positive selection for CCR7 among CD45RO-negative cells, yielding a CD45RA+CCR7+ population from which TemRA cells were excluded. The sample taken for sequencing was naive CD8+ T cells sorted from blood. The cell subset or site label for this specimen denotes: CD45RA+CCR7+. All receptors derive from a young man in good health.

The gene calls are TRBV6-1 and TRBJ1-5; weak D call: TRBD1 (5 bases). Trimming shortened V by 1 base and J by 3 bases, and 10 bases separated the two germline ends. The CDR3 spans 15 residues. Germline V gives CDR1 MNHNS, CDR2 SASEGT. The CDR3 region is CASSEGGGYNQPQHF. The CDR3 coding sequence is TGTGCCAGCAGTGAAGGGGGGGGATACAATCAGCCCCAGCATTTT.

This chain connects TRBV19 to TRBJ2-7; 7 bases map to TRBD1. With 5 bases clipped from V and 1 base from J, the junction kept 2 bases outside the gene matches. The CDR3 covers 13 residues. Germline CDR1 and CDR2: LNHDA and SQIVND (reference sequence). The CDR3 bases are TGTGCCAGTAGTGCGACAGGGTCCTACGAGCAGTACTTC. This codes for CASSATGSYEQYF.

CDR3 loop: CASSQGEGLANYEQYF. CDR3 DNA sequence: TGCGCCAGCAGCCAGGGGGAGGGACTAGCGAACTACGAGCAGTACTTC. This rearrangement joins TRBV4-1 to TRBJ2-7; TRBD2 aligns across 10 bases. The germline V gene has CDR1 MGHRA and CDR2 YSYEKL. The CDR3 covers 16 residues. The V gene end was trimmed by 3 bases and the J gene end by 3 bases; junction bases not matched to a gene: 8.

The count of this clone is one. The V gene is TRBV29-1, the J gene TRBJ2-1, with 12 bases that match TRBD2. With 7 bases clipped from V and 8 bases from J, the junction kept 6 bases outside the gene matches. CDR1 is SQVTM, CDR2 ANQGSEA, per germline. The CDR3 is made up of 13 amino acids. CDR3 nucleotide sequence: TGCAGCGCCAAGACTAGCGGGAGTTATGAGCAGTTCTTC. The encoded protein is CSAKTSGSYEQFF.

The rearrangement uses TRBV4-1 and TRBJ2-2; the match to TRBD2 covers 12 bases. Germline V CDR1 and CDR2: MGHRA, YSYEKL. CDR3 length: 18 residues. J gave up 1 base and V 0 bases, and 3 bases lay outside the gene matches. This chain's CDR3 is CASSQEGGLAGNTGELFF. CDR3 nucleotide sequence: TGCGCCAGCAGCCAAGAGGGGGGACTAGCGGGGAACACCGGGGAGCTGTTTTTT.

This clone was seen once. In DNA, the CDR3 is TGTGCCAGCAGCTTAGATTGGTGGAAGCGAAGCTCCTACGAGCAGTACTTC. This encodes CASSLDWWKRSSYEQYF. V gene TRBV11-3 combines with J gene TRBJ2-7; D remains ambiguous. The CDR3 has 17 residues. Germline CDR1 is SGHNT and CDR2 is YENEEA. Deletions cut 0 bases from V and 0 bases from J, with 15 bases between. Based on the CDR3 plus reference TRBV11-3 and TRBJ2-7, the full variable domain is EAGVVQSPRYKIIEKKQPVAFWCNPISGHNTLYWYLQNLGQGPELLIRYENEEAVDDSQLPKDRFSAERLKGVDSTLKIQPAELGDSAVYLCASSLDWWKRSSYEQYFGPGTRLTVT.

As for this clone: The sample carries other DNA sequences with the same CDR3. In nucleotides, the CDR3 is TGTGCCAGCAGCGTAGAGGGGAATGAAAAACTGTTTTTT. It is translated as CASSVEGNEKLFF. The V gene is TRBV9, the J gene TRBJ1-4; TRBD1 might be the D (5 bases). Germline-derived CDR1 and CDR2 are SGDLS and YYNGEE. CDR3 length: 13 residues. Trimming left V 0 bases short and J 5 bases short, with 5 bases between.

J is TRBJ2-1 and V is TRBV5-1; the match to TRBD2 covers 14 bases. The germline CDR1 and CDR2 sequences are SGHRS and YFSETQ. The V gene end was trimmed by 4 bases and the J gene end by 7 bases; junction bases not matched to a gene: 4. The CDR3 runs to 15 residues. The CDR3: CASSPWTSGGNEQFF. As DNA, the CDR3 is TGCGCCAGCAGCCCCTGGACTAGCGGGGGGAATGAGCAGTTCTTC.

The J gene is TRBJ1-2, the V gene TRBV7-2, with D uncertain. Germline V gives CDR1 SGHTA, CDR2 FQGNSA. The CDR3 is made up of 12 amino acids. With 1 base removed from V and 7 bases from J, the gap between germline ends came to 7 bases. DNA of the CDR3: TGTGCCAGCAGCTTAGGTGTGGGTGGCTACACCTTC. Translated, it gives CASSLGVGGYTF.

V and J are TRBV10-3 and TRBJ2-7, with D perhaps matching TRBD1 (6 bases). The CDR3 covers 12 residues. Trimming removed 6 bases at V and 3 bases at J, with 9 bases between. From germline, CDR1 is ENHRY and CDR2 SYGVKD. CDR3 nucleotide sequence: TGTGCCATCAGGGAGGACAGCTACGAGCAGTACTTC. Protein product: CAIREDSYEQYF.